These 7 T cell receptor beta chains were sequenced from one sample in a study of blood T cell repertoires in COVID-19. The assay was immunoSEQ multiplex PCR, and TCRdb's table has in-frame clones only and misses some. The sample includes 200,000 to 300,000 clones, approximately 88% of them seen just once. The specimen sequenced was PBMCs or T cells enriched from blood (not recorded which). Source of these receptors: a woman aged 40-49 years with acute COVID-19.

This sequence joins TRBV19 and TRBJ2-1; 8 nucleotides align to TRBD2. Germline lookup yields CDR1 LNHDA and CDR2 SQIVND (reference sequence). CDR3 length: 14 amino acids. V lost 8 bases and J lost 3; bases outside the gene matches: 6. CDR3 sequence: CASRGGANYNEQFF. The CDR3, as DNA: TGTGCCAGTCGGGGGGGGGCAAACTACAATGAGCAGTTCTTC.

This sequence joins TRBV6-2 or TRBV6-3 and TRBJ1-2; D is unclear. CDR3 length equals 13 residues. CDR1 MNHEY and CDR2 SVGEGT come from the germline V gene. V was clipped by 0 bases and J by 5 bases, with 7 bases between them. The CDR3 loop reads CASSYSRPYGYTF. CDR3 DNA sequence: TGTGCCAGCAGTTACTCTCGTCCTTATGGCTACACCTTC.

The sample holds a few counts of this clone. The gene calls are TRBV7-2 and TRBJ2-7; D not certain. V was trimmed by 3 bases and J by 6 bases, leaving 15 bases between them. The CDR3 totals 14 residues. CDR1 is SGHTA and CDR2 is FQGNSA in the germline V gene. This chain's CDR3 is CASSFGAQLREQYF. The CDR3 nucleotides read TGTGCCAGCAGCTTTGGAGCCCAACTACGCGAGCAGTACTTC.

This chain connects TRBV5-1 to TRBJ2-1; 8 bases are a match to TRBD2. The CDR3 runs to 15 residues. Germline-derived CDR1 and CDR2 are SGHRS and YFSETQ. Unmatched junction bases numbered 1, after V lost 0 bases and J lost 2 bases. CDR3 DNA sequence: TGCGCCAGCAGCTTGGCGGGAGGGGCCTACAATGAGCAGTTCTTC. It encodes CASSLAGGAYNEQFF.

V and J are TRBV2 and TRBJ2-4; possibly TRBD2 for D (6 bases). Germline V gene data show CDR1 as SNHLY and CDR2 as FYNNEI. V lost 3 bases to trimming and J lost 1 base, with 10 bases between them. The length of the CDR3 is 15 residues. The CDR3 nucleotides are TGTGCCAGCAGTGATCCGGGAGAGGCCAAAAACATTCAGTACTTC. Translation: CASSDPGEAKNIQYF.

This clone has a handful of counts. V and J are TRBV7-2 and TRBJ2-1, with 12 bases lining up with TRBD2. The V gene's germline CDR1 is SGHTA and CDR2 FQGNSA. V was clipped by 4 bases and J by 13 bases; unmatched bases: 11. The CDR3 has 15 amino acids. CDR3 in DNA: TGTGCCAGCAGCTCAACACTAGCGGGGGGTTTCGCACAGTTCTTC. Amino acids: CASSSTLAGGFAQFF.

The rearrangement joins TRBV21-1 to TRBJ1-6; the DNA was not compared with TRBD1, the D call given in the table. TRBV21-1 counts as a pseudogene. The CDR3 consists of 16 residues. The CDR3 loop reads CASSLVGHLNNSPLHF. The CDR3 nucleotides are TGTGCCAGCAGCTTGGTTGGGCATCTCAATAATTCACCCCTCCACTTT.